This T cell receptor (beta chain) was retrieved from a study of T-cell reconstitution after alpha-beta-depleted transplantation in children. Study conclusions and caveats: Reportedly, roughly two months post-transplant, alpha-beta T cells arose from several hundred expanded graft clones. At one year after transplant, newly produced T cells mostly accounted for T-cell counts and diversity. Some patients' high day-60 TCRbeta diversity was attributed to recipient cells surviving conditioning.

Ten or more counts support this clonotype. Its antigen is currently unknown. The V end was cut by 5 bases, the J end by 4 bases, with 11 bases between. The germline gives CDR1 MDHEN, CDR2 SYDVKM. The CDR3 extends over 13 amino acids. Using unique molecular identifiers, the investigators prepared the TCRbeta library. Via MiXCR, TCRdb re-called the PCR reads, giving one row per CDR3 protein. The data contain roughly 220,000 distinct CDR3 sequences, around 9.2% of them singletons. The chain links TRBV28 to TRBJ2-5; possible D gene TRBD2, 5 bases. Material: PBMCs, mostly from graft donor cells, obtained 360 days after TCRalphabeta/CD19-depleted stem cell transplant. The clonotype originates from a male patient aged 2 to 10 who had a stem cell transplant for acute myeloid leukemia, so the T cells may come from the graft donor. As DNA, the CDR3 is TGTGCCAGCAGTCCCTCAGGAGGAGAGACCCAGTACTTC. As protein: CASSPSGGETQYF.